A selection of T cell receptor beta chains follows, all from one sample in a study of blood T cell repertoires in COVID-19. Only in-frame clones appear in the TCRdb table, and some are missing; sequencing was by immunoSEQ multiplex PCR. The sample lists 150,000 to 200,000 clones, just under 90% occurring once. The sequenced material came from peripheral blood. These receptor sequences come from a woman in her seventies with COVID-19, enrolled during active disease. Both conserved end residues are part of each CDR3. The D gene is left open where the match is weak. Where a row states a size, it is once, few, many or the class of an expanded clone; other rows omit it.

cdr3_nt	cdr3_aa	d_call	v_call	j_call	clone_size
TGTGCCAGTAGTGCCACAGGGGGGGCAAGGCAGCCCCAGCATTTT	CASSATGGARQPQHF	TRBD1	TRBV19	TRBJ1-5	.
TGTGCCAGCAGCCCCGGGACAGGGAGATCACCCCTCCACTTT	CASSPGTGRSPLHF	TRBD1	TRBV7-3	TRBJ1-6	.
TGTGCCAGCAGCTTATATGGCGGTGGCTACACCTTC	CASSLYGGGYTF	.	TRBV5-8	TRBJ1-2	.
TGTGCCAGCAGTTTACGGGACAGGGTCAACAATGAGCAGTTCTTC	CASSLRDRVNNEQFF	TRBD1	TRBV27	TRBJ2-1	.
TGTGCCAGCAGCTTGGCCTTTAGGACTAGCTCCGGGGAGCTGTTTTTT	CASSLAFRTSSGELFF	TRBD2	TRBV5-4	TRBJ2-2	few
TGTGCCAGCAGCTTACCGGGACTAGCGGGAGGATTAAGCGAGCAGTACTTC	CASSLPGLAGGLSEQYF	TRBD2	TRBV5-4	TRBJ2-7	.
TGTGCCAGCAGCTTAAGGAGGCCCGGGGAGCTGTTTTTT	CASSLRRPGELFF	.	TRBV7-9	TRBJ2-2	.
TGTGCCAGTACCAATCGGGGGACTAGCGGGAGCACAGATACGCAGTATTTT	CASTNRGTSGSTDTQYF	TRBD2	TRBV19	TRBJ2-3	once
TGTGCCAGCAGCCCTCTGACTAGCGGGGGCGGGATTGAAGCTTTCTTT	CASSPLTSGGGIEAFF	.	TRBV27	TRBJ1-1	.
TGTGCCAGCAGTGAACTGGGGACAGGGTATGGCTACACCTTC	CASSELGTGYGYTF	TRBD1	TRBV25-1	TRBJ1-2	.
TGTGCCAGCAGTTACCGAGGTGAAGCTTTCTTT	CASSYRGEAFF	.	TRBV6-2/TRBV6-3	TRBJ1-1	.
TGCAGCGTAGGACAGGGGGCAGAGACTGAAGCTTTCTTT	CSVGQGAETEAFF	TRBD1	TRBV29-1	TRBJ1-1	.
TGTGCCAGCAGCGCCACAGGAGGAAACACCATATATTTT	CASSATGGNTIYF	.	TRBV11-2	TRBJ1-3	.
TGTGCCAGCACCACGACAGGGGCGGCTAATGAAAAACTGTTTTTT	CASTTTGAANEKLFF	TRBD1	TRBV18	TRBJ1-4	.
TGTGCCAGTAGTAAAGGACAGGGAAGGGGGTACACTGAAGCTTTCTTT	CASSKGQGRGYTEAFF	TRBD1	TRBV19	TRBJ1-1	once
TGTGCCAGCAGGAAGGACAGGGATGGTTCACCCCTCCACTTT	CASRKDRDGSPLHF	TRBD1	TRBV6-5	TRBJ1-6	.
TGTGCCAGCAGCTTGGGGGCTGTTTCACCCCTCCACTTT	CASSLGAVSPLHF	.	TRBV5-4	TRBJ1-6	.
TGCAGCGTTTGCGACAGGATAGAACAGCCCCAGCATTTT	CSVCDRIEQPQHF	.	TRBV29-1	TRBJ1-5	.
TGTGCCAGCGGCCAAAGGGAGAACTATGGCTACACCTTC	CASGQRENYGYTF	.	TRBV6-5	TRBJ1-2	.
TGTGCCAGTAGTACGACCGGGACAGTCGACACCTATGGCTACACCTTC	CASSTTGTVDTYGYTF	TRBD1	TRBV19	TRBJ1-2	.
TGCGAATCATTAGACAGGGGGCTGTGGACTGAAGCTTTCTTT	CESLDRGLWTEAFF	TRBD1	TRBV5-3	TRBJ1-1	once
TGTGCCAGCAGTTTAATGGGGCAGGGGGCTCCTGGGGCCAACGTCCTGACTTTC	CASSLMGQGAPGANVLTF	TRBD1	TRBV28	TRBJ2-6	.
TGTGCCAGCAGCTTCAACTCGGGGTCGGGCACTGAAGCTTTCTTT	CASSFNSGSGTEAFF	.	TRBV7-2	TRBJ1-1	few
TGCGCCAGCAGCCCCCAAGGGCCTAGCGGGAGTTCCTCAGATACGCAGTATTTT	CASSPQGPSGSSSDTQYF	TRBD2	TRBV4-1	TRBJ2-3	.
TGCAGCGTCGCGGACAGTTATAATTCACCCCTCCACTTT	CSVADSYNSPLHF	.	TRBV29-1	TRBJ1-6	.
TGTGCCAGCAGTCTTAATAGCAATCAGCCCCAGCATTTT	CASSLNSNQPQHF	.	TRBV6-2/TRBV6-3	TRBJ1-5	.
TGTGCCAGCAGCTTATCCGGGGCGGGGGCCGGAGATACGCAGTATTTT	CASSLSGAGAGDTQYF	.	TRBV7-6	TRBJ2-3	.
TGTGCCTGGAGTGTATTGGACAGGGGCGACTATGGCTACACCTTC	CAWSVLDRGDYGYTF	TRBD1	TRBV30	TRBJ1-2	.
TGTGCCAGCAGCTTCAACAGGGGGCGAGTAAGCTACACCTTC	CASSFNRGRVSYTF	TRBD1	TRBV7-3	TRBJ1-2	.
TGTGCCAGCAGCCCTAAGAATGAGCAGTTCTTC	CASSPKNEQFF	.	TRBV7-9	TRBJ2-1	.
TGTGCCAGTAGTATTTCTAACAGGGGGTTTCAGCCCCAGCATTTT	CASSISNRGFQPQHF	TRBD1	TRBV19	TRBJ1-5	.
TGTGCCAGTAGCCTTAATAGACAGGGGGCGGACTATGGCTACACCTTC	CASSLNRQGADYGYTF	TRBD1	TRBV19	TRBJ1-2	.
TGTGCCAGCAGCTTGAAAGGTCCTGCCAGCGGGAAAGGCTACGAGCAGTACTTC	CASSLKGPASGKGYEQYF	TRBD2	TRBV7-2	TRBJ2-7	.
TGTGCCAGCAGCTTACTAGCGGGGAGCTCCTACGAGCAGTACTTC	CASSLLAGSSYEQYF	TRBD2	TRBV7-9	TRBJ2-7	.
TGTGCCAGCAGTCTCATGCTACAGGGGGCCGAGCAGTACTTC	CASSLMLQGAEQYF	TRBD1	TRBV27	TRBJ2-7	.
TGTGCCAGCAGCACGGGGACTAGCGGCACAAAGCAGTACTTC	CASSTGTSGTKQYF	TRBD2	TRBV7-3	TRBJ2-7	.
TGTGCCAGCAGCGTAGGTACAGGGATAGTTCAGTCACCCCTCCACTTT	CASSVGTGIVQSPLHF	.	TRBV9	TRBJ1-6	.
TGTGCCAGGGGACAACTAAACACCGGGGAGCTGTTTTTT	CARGQLNTGELFF	.	TRBV19	TRBJ2-2	.
TGTGCCAGCAGTTCTACCACAGATACGCAGTATTTT	CASSSTTDTQYF	.	TRBV28	TRBJ2-3	.
TGTGCCAGCAGCCCCAGATCGACAGGGAATCTTGGCTACACCTTC	CASSPRSTGNLGYTF	TRBD1	TRBV7-2	TRBJ1-2	.
TGTGCCAGCTCACCGGGACAGTATAATTCACCCCTCCACTTT	CASSPGQYNSPLHF	TRBD1	TRBV18	TRBJ1-6	.
TGCGCCAGCAGCTTGGACGGACTAGCGGGCAGGGCAGATACGCAGTATTTT	CASSLDGLAGRADTQYF	TRBD2	TRBV5-1	TRBJ2-3	few
TGTGCCAGCTCGCAGGAAAACTATGGCTACACCTTC	CASSQENYGYTF	.	TRBV18	TRBJ1-2	once
TGTGCCAGCAGCTTGGGACAGGCCCGCACTGAAGCTTTCTTT	CASSLGQARTEAFF	TRBD1	TRBV7-2	TRBJ1-1	.
TGCAGTGCTAGTTTTGACAGGGGGCATTCACCCCTCCACTTT	CSASFDRGHSPLHF	TRBD1	TRBV20-1	TRBJ1-6	once
TGTGCCAGCTCAACTAGCGGGAACGAGCAGTACTTC	CASSTSGNEQYF	TRBD2	TRBV18	TRBJ2-7	.
TGTGCCAGCAGACCGAGTCAGGGGGCGGGCGGGGAGCTGTTTTTT	CASRPSQGAGGELFF	TRBD1	TRBV11-3	TRBJ2-2	once
TGTGCCAGCAGTCCCTACAGGGGACCTGGAAACACCATATATTTT	CASSPYRGPGNTIYF	TRBD1	TRBV6-5	TRBJ1-3	once
TGTGCCAGCAGCAAAACTAGCGACCGCCAGCCCCAGTTCTTC	CASSKTSDRQPQFF	.	TRBV21-1	TRBJ2-1	.
TGCGCCAGCAGCCATGACTCCGCAGGGGATGAGCAGTTCTTC	CASSHDSAGDEQFF	.	TRBV4-1	TRBJ2-1	.
TGTGCCAGCAGGGTGGGCCCCGAGGGGGTCTATGGCTACACCTTC	CASRVGPEGVYGYTF	.	TRBV6-4	TRBJ1-2	.
TGTGCCAGCAGCCAAACGCCATCGAGCTCCTACGAGCAGTACTTC	CASSQTPSSSYEQYF	.	TRBV3-1/TRBV3-2	TRBJ2-7	.
TGTGCCTGGAGTGTACGGAATATAGCGGGAGTCCAAGAGACCCAGTACTTC	CAWSVRNIAGVQETQYF	TRBD2	TRBV30	TRBJ2-5	.